The 9 T cell receptor beta chains below come from one sample, sequenced in a study of T cell changes during pregnancy in multiple sclerosis. Clones were sequenced by immunoSEQ multiplex PCR, and TCRdb holds only the in-frame ones, with some missing. The sample holds tens of thousands of clones, about 88% seen once. This specimen was CD8+ T cells from peripheral blood mononuclear cells, taken in the second trimester of pregnancy. These receptors were taken from a female donor with multiple sclerosis, enrolled in a pregnancy study.

The chain employs TRBV5-1 and TRBJ2-2; perhaps TRBD1 as D (5 bases). V dropped 2 bases and J dropped 0 bases, with 8 bases sitting between them. The CDR3 is 15 residues long. The germline gives CDR1 SGHRS, CDR2 YFSETQ. The CDR3 spells CASSFSGTNTGELFF. DNA for the CDR3: TGCGCCAGCAGCTTCTCAGGGACGAACACCGGGGAGCTGTTTTTT.

This sequence joins TRBV29-1 and TRBJ2-7; maybe TRBD2 (6 bases). V shed 7 bases and J shed 2 bases, with 12 bases lying between them. Germline V gene sequence: CDR1 SQVTM, CDR2 ANQGSEA. The CDR3 runs 12 residues. CDR3 protein: CSGGGSAYEQYF. The DNA for the CDR3 is TGCAGCGGTGGAGGGTCCGCCTACGAGCAGTACTTC.

The CDR3 nucleotides are TGTGCCAGCAGTGAAGCAGACGGGGGGGGAGAGACCCAGTACTTC. Its protein is CASSEADGGGETQYF. This chain uses TRBV6-1 with TRBJ2-5, with TRBD2 matching 8 bases. Germline values: CDR1 MNHNS, CDR2 SASEGT. Trimming cost V 0 bases and J 4 bases; bases outside gene matches: 4. The CDR3 runs to 15 residues.

This chain uses TRBV7-9 with TRBJ2-7; TRBD1 aligns across 8 bases. Trimming cost V 5 bases and J 6 bases; bases outside gene matches: 9. CDR1 is SEHNR, CDR2 FQNEAQ, per germline (reference sequence). The CDR3 is 14 amino acids. The CDR3, as DNA: TGTGCCAGCAGCCCCCGGACAGGGCCGGGCGAGCAGTACTTC. Translation: CASSPRTGPGEQYF.

The chain has TRBV7-6 and TRBJ2-1; 9 bases line up with TRBD2. Trimming removed 2 bases from V and 7 bases from J; junction bases left unmatched: 9. Germline CDR1 reads SGHVS; CDR2 reads FNYEAQ. The length of the CDR3 is 16 residues. This CDR3 reads CASSLRAGGAKNEQFF. The CDR3 DNA reads as TGTGCCAGCAGCTTAAGGGCGGGGGGGGCGAAAAATGAGCAGTTCTTC.

The CDR3 DNA reads TGTGCCAGCTACATAGGGGGAGGGAGGGCCAACAATGAGCAGTTCTTC. It yields the protein CASYIGGGRANNEQFF. The V call is TRBV5-6, the J call TRBJ2-1, with a possible D match to TRBD2 (7 bases). There are 16 residues in the CDR3. V lost 7 bases and J lost 5, with 22 bases in between. The germline gives CDR1 SGHDT, CDR2 YYEEEE. Filled out from reference TRBV5-6 and TRBJ2-1, the complete variable domain reads DAGVTQSPTHLIKTRGQQVTLRCSPKSGHDTVSWYQQALGQGPQFIFQYYEEEERQRGNFPDRFSGHQFPNYSSELNVNALLLGDSALYLCASYIGGGRANNEQFFGPGTRLTVL.

J is TRBJ2-2 and V is TRBV9; tentatively, D is TRBD1 (6 bases). The CDR3 sequence is 20 residues long. CDR1 is SGDLS and CDR2 is YYNGEE in the germline V gene. V gave up 0 bases and J gave up 3 bases, with 24 bases separating them. Here the CDR3 reads CASSVAPSTRTVRHTGELFF. DNA for the CDR3: TGTGCCAGCAGCGTAGCCCCGTCCACCCGGACAGTAAGGCACACCGGGGAGCTGTTTTTT.

V gene TRBV5-4 combines with J gene TRBJ1-2, with TRBD1 as a possible D gene (5 bases). Germline CDR1 and CDR2: SGHNT and YYREEE (reference sequence). V lost 0 bases and J lost 2, with 11 bases in between. The CDR3 totals 15 residues. In nucleotides, the CDR3 is TGTGCCAGCAGCTTGGCCGGGGGAGGGAACTATGGCTACACCTTC. Translated, it gives CASSLAGGGNYGYTF. Looking up the rest from reference TRBV5-4 and TRBJ1-2 gives the full variable domain: ETGVTQSPTHLIKTRGQQVTLRCSSQSGHNTVSWYQQALGQGPQFIFQYYREEENGRGNFPPRFSGLQFPNYSSELNVNALELDDSALYLCASSLAGGGNYGYTFGSGTRLTVV.

The chain combines TRBV27 with TRBJ2-5; 8 bases are shared with TRBD2. This CDR3 region has 15 residues. J gave up 3 bases and V 3 bases, and 6 bases lay outside the gene matches. Per the germline V gene, CDR1 is MNHEY and CDR2 is SMNVEV (reference sequence). CDR3 residues: CASSFLGGAEETQYF. For the CDR3, the DNA is TGTGCCAGCAGTTTTCTCGGGGGGGCCGAAGAGACCCAGTACTTC.